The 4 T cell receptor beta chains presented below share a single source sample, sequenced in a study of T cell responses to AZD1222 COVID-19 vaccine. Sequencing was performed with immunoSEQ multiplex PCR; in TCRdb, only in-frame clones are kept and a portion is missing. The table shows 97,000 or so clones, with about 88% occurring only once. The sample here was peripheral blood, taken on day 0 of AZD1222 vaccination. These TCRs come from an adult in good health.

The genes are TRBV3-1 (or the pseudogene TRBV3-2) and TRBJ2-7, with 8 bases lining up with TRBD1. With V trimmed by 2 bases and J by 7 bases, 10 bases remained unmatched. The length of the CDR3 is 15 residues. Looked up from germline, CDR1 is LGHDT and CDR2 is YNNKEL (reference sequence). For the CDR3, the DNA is TGTGCCAGCAGCCAAACCAGCAGGGGGCTTGGGGAGCAGTACTTC. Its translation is CASSQTSRGLGEQYF.

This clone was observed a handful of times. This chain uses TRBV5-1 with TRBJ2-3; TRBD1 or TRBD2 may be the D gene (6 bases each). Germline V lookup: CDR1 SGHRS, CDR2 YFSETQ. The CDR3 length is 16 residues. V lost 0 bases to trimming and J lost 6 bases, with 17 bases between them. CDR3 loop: CASSLARLGGVDTQYF. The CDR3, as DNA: TGCGCCAGCAGCTTGGCCCGACTGGGGGGCGTTGATACGCAGTATTTT.

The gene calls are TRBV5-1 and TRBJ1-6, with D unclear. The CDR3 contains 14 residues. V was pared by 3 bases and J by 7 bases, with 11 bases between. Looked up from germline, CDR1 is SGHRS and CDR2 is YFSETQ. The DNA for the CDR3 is TGCGCCAGCAGCTCAGAGGTTATGAATTCACCCCTCCACTTT. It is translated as CASSSEVMNSPLHF.

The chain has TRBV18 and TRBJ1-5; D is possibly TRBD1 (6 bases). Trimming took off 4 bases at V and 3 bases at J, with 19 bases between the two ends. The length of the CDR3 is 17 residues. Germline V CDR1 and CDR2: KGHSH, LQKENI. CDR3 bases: TGTGCCAGCTCACTCGCCGCCCCCAGGGGCTCCAATCAGCCCCAGCATTTT. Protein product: CASSLAAPRGSNQPQHF.